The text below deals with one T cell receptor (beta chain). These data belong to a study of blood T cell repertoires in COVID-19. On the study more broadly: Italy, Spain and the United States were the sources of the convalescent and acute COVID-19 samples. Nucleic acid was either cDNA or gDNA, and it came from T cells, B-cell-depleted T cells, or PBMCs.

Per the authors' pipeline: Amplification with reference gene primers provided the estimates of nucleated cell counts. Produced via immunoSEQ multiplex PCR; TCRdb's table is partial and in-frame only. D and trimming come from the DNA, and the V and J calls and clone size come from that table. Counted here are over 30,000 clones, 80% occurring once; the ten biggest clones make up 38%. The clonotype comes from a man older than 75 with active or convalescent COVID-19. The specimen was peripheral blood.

The CDR3, as DNA: TGTGCCAGCAGCTTCGGCGGGGGGGGAGATACGCAGTATTTT. It is translated as CASSFGGGGDTQYF. The rearrangement links TRBV7-2 to TRBJ2-3; 9 bases fit TRBD2. This CDR3 has 14 amino acids. Germline CDR1 and CDR2: SGHTA and FQGNSA. V gave up 3 bases and J gave up 5 bases; unmatched junction bases: 3.